The TCR beta chain under discussion was sequenced for a study of vaccination and CD4 T cells after COVID-19 (dated by TCRdb to 2022 to 2024). Some background on the complete study: SARS-CoV-2 positivity had been established in the convalescent patients by nasal swab PCR, and mild disease was recorded in roughly ten of these patients and severe disease in one. The convalescent cohort comprised six males and four females, including two Hispanic individuals, seven Caucasians, two Asians and one multiracial person. For stimulating the cultures, overlapping spike peptide pools were used, derived from SARS-CoV-2 as well as from the common cold coronaviruses HCoV-NL63, HCoV-OC43 and HCoV-229E. Each participant got two doses of either the Pfizer-BioNTech BNT162b2 vaccine (n=8) or the Moderna mRNA-1273 vaccine (n=2). Control cultures used a CEFX viral epitope pool as positive control, an HIV-1 Nef peptide pool as negative control, or no peptide. Post-vaccine blood samples were taken a median of around 68 days after the second vaccine dose, with a range of about 13 to 250 days. The spike-specific CD4+ TCR repertoire was compared before and after mRNA vaccination in 10 to 11 COVID-19 convalescent patients and a handful of infection-naive healthy vaccine recipients. Post-COVID blood samples from convalescent patients were collected a median of approximately 93 days after diagnosis, with a range of 35 to 161 days.

General conclusions and limits of the study: The study included relatively few convalescent patients and did not analyze early timepoints after natural infection. An increase in the median number of SARS-CoV-2-reactive clonotypes from approximately 21 after infection to 38 after vaccination was observed, but the change was not found to be significant. In convalescent patients, a median around 86% of post-vaccine SARS-CoV-2-reactive clones were detected only after vaccination, and vaccine-specific priming was suggested by this finding. Of the vaccine-specific clones in convalescent patients, 304 of 307, or nearly all, reacted only to SARS-CoV-2 spike and did not cross-react with common cold coronaviruses.

Germline trimming: 3 bases from V, 0 bases from J; junction bases outside gene matches: 4. The germline V gene (reference sequence) supplies CDR1 DFQATT and CDR2 SNEGSKA. The CDR3 holds 14 amino acids from the cysteine to the phenylalanine. Of all the DNA, just the CDR3 is kept, 42 bases in frame from base 1. What this sample's treatment or condition label stands for: roughly nine-day PBMC culture with coronavirus spike peptide pools or control peptides (ViraFEST assay). The ViraFEST assay was used in the study, in which antigen-specific T cells were expanded with peptide pools and expanded clonotypes were subsequently identified by TCR sequencing. The convalescent patients' positive SARS-CoV-2 PCR tests were from March to December 2020, which was before the Alpha, Beta and Delta variants emerged in the United States. Each well held some 2 million PBMCs cultured with roughly 10 ug/ml peptide pools in IMDM containing approximately 5% human AB serum and around 9 IU/ml IL-2. On days 3 and 7, half of the culture medium was replaced with fresh IL-2-containing medium. After 9 to 11 days of culture, CD4+ T cells were isolated by negative selection with the EasySep CD4+ T cell isolation kit. Ficoll-Paque Plus gradient centrifugation was used to isolate PBMCs from whole blood, and the isolated PBMCs were then either used fresh or cryopreserved at -140C. Each culture condition was generally run in triplicate wells.

Within its sample, this clonotype is medium-sized (0.01 to 0.1%). No antigen is known for it. No clone much larger than this one lies a single base away; base qualities are absent. Libraries were constructed by PCR. DNA from cultured CD4+ T cells underwent TCR sequencing with the Oncomine TCR Beta short-read assay at the Johns Hopkins FTIC core. The QIAamp micro DNA kit was used to extract genomic DNA from the cultured CD4+ T cells. Oncomine TCR Beta libraries from cultured CD4+ T cells were pooled with unique dual indexes and sequenced on an Illumina iSeq 100. The paper's processing steps were these. Non-productive sequences were removed, and CDR3s not starting with C, not ending with F or W, or shorter than 7 amino acids were discarded. The MANAFEST web application was used to identify antigen-specific clonotypes by comparing peptide-stimulated wells against reference wells and other culture wells. Positive clones required FDR below 0.05, an odds ratio above 5, and productive frequency above 0.1% in at least two of three replicate wells. A clonotype counted as cross-reactive if it showed significant expansion both in the SARS-CoV-2 spike wells and in at least one common cold coronavirus spike condition. Using R version 3.6.1, CDR3 homology was evaluated through Levenshtein distances (stringdist) along with unrooted phylogenetic trees (ape). TCRdb reanalyzed the raw reads on its own, using fastp at Q25 for trimming and MiXCR for clone calling, and kept in-frame beta chains. A single entry per CDR3 protein holds the most common genes and DNA from its merged rows. The V and J calls and clone size come from TCRdb's table, not from the authors' own analysis. The sample includes 15,000 to 20,000 distinct CDR3 sequences, with about 40% observed a single time. The ten top clones hold around 11% of the sample.

The rearrangement combines TRBV20-1 with TRBJ1-1; the junction holds 7 bases that match TRBD1. Sequenced: CD4+ T cells from blood, cultured in vitro. The receptor was derived from a human donor who had recovered from COVID-19. DNA sequence: TGCAGTGCTAGCCAGGGACAGATGAACACTGAAGCTTTCTTT. This translates into CSASQGQMNTEAFF.